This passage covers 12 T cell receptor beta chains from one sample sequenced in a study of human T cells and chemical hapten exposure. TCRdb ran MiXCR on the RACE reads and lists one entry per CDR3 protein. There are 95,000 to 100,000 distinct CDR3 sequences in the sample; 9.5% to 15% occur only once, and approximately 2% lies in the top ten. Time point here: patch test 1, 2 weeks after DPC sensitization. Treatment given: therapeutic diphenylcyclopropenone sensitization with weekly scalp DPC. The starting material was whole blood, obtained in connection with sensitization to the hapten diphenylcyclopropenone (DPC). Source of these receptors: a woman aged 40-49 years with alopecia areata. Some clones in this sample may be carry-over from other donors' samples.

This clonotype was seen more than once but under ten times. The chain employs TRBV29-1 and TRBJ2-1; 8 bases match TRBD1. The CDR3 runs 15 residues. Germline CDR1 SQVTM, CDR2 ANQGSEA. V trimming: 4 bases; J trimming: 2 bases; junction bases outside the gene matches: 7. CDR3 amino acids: CSVAGGQGTYNEQFF. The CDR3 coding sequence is TGCAGCGTTGCCGGCGGACAGGGAACCTACAATGAGCAGTTCTTC.

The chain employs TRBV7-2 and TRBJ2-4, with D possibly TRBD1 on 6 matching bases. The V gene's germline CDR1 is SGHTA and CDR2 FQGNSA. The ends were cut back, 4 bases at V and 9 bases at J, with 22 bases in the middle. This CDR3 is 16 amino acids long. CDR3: CASSSLPGQQAGIQYF. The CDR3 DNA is TGTGCCAGCAGCTCCCTACCGGGACAACAAGCCGGCATTCAGTACTTC.

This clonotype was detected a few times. The CDR3 loop reads CASSRSSGSLNTGELFF. The CDR3 DNA is TGTGCCAGCAGTCGATCTAGCGGGAGTTTAAACACCGGGGAGCTGTTTTTT. The chain employs TRBV6-2 or TRBV6-3 and TRBJ2-2; 10 bases align to TRBD2. This CDR3 spans 17 amino acids. Trimming took 5 bases from V and 2 from J; bases not matched to a gene: 8. From germline, CDR1 is MNHEY and CDR2 SVGEGT.

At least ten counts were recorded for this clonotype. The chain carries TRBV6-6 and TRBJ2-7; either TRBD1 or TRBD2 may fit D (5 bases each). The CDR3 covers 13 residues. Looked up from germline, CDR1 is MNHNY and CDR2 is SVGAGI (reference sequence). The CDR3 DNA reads TGTGCGACAGTGGAGGTCACCAACTACGAGCAGTACTTC. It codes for CATVEVTNYEQYF.

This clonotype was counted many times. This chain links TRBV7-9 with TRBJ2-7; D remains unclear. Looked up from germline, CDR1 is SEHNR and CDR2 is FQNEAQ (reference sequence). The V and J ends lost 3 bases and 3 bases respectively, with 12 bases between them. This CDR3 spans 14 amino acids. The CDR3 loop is CASSFDKGYYEQYF. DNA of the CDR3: TGTGCCAGCAGCTTCGATAAGGGTTACTACGAGCAGTACTTC. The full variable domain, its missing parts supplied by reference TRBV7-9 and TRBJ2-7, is DTGVSQNPRHKITKRGQNVTFRCDPISEHNRLYWYRQTLGQGPEFLTYFQNEAQLEKSRLLSDRFSAERPKGSFSTLEIQRTEQGDSAMYLCASSFDKGYYEQYFGPGTRLTVT.

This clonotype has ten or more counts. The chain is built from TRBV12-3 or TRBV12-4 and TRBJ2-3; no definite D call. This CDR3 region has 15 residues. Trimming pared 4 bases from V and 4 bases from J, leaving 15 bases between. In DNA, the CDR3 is TGTGCCAGCAGTTCGCCCCGTATTCCCCCAGATACGCAGTATTTT. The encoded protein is CASSSPRIPPDTQYF.

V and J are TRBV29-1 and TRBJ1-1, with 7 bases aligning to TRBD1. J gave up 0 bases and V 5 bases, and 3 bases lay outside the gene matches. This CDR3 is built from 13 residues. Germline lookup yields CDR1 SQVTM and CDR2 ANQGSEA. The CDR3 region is CSVRTGVNTEAFF. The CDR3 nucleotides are TGCAGCGTTCGGACAGGAGTGAACACTGAAGCTTTCTTT.

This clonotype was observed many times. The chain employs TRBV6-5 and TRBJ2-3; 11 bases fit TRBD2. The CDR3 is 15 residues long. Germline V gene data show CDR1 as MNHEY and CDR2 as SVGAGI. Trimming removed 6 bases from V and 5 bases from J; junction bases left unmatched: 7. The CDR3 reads CASRRPGTSGDTQYF. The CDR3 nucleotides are TGTGCCAGCAGACGCCCTGGGACTAGCGGAGATACGCAGTATTTT.

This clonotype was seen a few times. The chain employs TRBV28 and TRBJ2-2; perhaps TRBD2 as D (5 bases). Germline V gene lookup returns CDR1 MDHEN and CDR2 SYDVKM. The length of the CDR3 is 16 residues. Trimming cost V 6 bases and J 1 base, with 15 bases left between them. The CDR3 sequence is CASRLLKRMNTGELFF. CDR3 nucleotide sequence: TGTGCCAGCAGATTACTAAAGCGGATGAACACCGGGGAGCTGTTTTTT.

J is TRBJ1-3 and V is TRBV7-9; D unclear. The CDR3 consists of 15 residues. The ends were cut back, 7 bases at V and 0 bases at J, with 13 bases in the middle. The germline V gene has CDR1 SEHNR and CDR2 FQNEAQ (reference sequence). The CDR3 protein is CASTPSARSGNTIYF. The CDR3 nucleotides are TGTGCCAGCACCCCTAGTGCCCGCTCTGGAAACACCATATATTTT.

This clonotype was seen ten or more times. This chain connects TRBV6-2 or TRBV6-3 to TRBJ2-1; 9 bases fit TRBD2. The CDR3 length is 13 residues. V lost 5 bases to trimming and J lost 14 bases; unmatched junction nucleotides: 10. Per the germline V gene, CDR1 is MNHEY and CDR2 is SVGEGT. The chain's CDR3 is CASSARAGGWEFF. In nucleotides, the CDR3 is TGTGCCAGCAGTGCCAGAGCGGGAGGTTGGGAGTTCTTC.

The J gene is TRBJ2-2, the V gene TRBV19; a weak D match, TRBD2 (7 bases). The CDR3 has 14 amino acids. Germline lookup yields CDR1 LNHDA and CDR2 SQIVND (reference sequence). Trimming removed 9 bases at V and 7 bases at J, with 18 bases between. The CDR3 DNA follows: TGTGCCAGCCTTCCCGGGGGGCGCGGCGGGGAGCTGTTTTTT. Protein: CASLPGGRGGELFF.